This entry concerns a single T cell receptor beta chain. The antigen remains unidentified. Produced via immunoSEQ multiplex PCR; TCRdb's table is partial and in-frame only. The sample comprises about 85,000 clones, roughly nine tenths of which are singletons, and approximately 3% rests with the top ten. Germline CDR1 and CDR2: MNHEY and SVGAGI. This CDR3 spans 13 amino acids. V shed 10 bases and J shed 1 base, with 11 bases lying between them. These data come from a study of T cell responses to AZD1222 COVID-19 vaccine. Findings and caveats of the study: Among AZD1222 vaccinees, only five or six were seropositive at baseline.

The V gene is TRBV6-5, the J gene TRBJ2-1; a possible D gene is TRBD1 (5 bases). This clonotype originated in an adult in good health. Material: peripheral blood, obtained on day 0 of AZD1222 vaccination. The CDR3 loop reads CATATGSYNEQFF. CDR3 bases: TGTGCCACCGCAACAGGTTCCTACAATGAGCAGTTCTTC.